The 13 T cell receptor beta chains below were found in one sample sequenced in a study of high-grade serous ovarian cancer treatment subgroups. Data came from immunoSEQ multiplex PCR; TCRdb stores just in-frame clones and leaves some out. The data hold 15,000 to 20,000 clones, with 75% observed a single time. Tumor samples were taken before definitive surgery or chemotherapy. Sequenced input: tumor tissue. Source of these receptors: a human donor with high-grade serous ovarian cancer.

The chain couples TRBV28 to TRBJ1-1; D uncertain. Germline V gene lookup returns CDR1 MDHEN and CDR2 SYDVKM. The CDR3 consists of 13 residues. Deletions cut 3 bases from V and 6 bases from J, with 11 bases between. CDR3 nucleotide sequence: TGTGCCAGCAGTTTCGGGGTTCTCCCTGAAGCTTTCTTT. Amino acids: CASSFGVLPEAFF.

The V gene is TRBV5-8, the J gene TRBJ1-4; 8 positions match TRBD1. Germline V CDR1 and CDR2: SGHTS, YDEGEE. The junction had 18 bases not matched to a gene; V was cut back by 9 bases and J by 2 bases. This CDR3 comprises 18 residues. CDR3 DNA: TGTGCCATCCGAGGGGCGGCAGGGGGCGTCAGGACTAATGAAAAACTGTTTTTT. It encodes CAIRGAAGGVRTNEKLFF.

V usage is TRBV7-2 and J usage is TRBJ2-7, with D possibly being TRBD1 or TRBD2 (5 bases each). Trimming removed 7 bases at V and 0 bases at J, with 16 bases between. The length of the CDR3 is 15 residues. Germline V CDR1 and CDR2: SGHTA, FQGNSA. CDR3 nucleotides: TGTGCCAGCACCTCCCGGGGCTTGAGCTCCTACGAGCAGTACTTC. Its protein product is CASTSRGLSSYEQYF.

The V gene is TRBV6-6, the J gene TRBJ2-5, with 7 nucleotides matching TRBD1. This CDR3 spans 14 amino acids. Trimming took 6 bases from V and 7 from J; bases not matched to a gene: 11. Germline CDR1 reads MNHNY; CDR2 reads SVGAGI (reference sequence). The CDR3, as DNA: TGTGCCAGCAGCGTTTTAGGGGGCTTGGGGACCCAGTACTTC. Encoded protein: CASSVLGGLGTQYF.

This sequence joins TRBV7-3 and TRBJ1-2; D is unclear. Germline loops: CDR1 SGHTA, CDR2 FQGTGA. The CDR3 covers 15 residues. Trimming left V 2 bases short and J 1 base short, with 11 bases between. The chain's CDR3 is CASSLGGQDNYGYTF. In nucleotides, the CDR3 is TGTGCCAGCAGCTTAGGAGGTCAGGATAACTATGGCTACACCTTC. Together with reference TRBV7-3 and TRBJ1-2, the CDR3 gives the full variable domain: GAGVSQTPSNKVTEKGKYVELRCDPISGHTALYWYRQSLGQGPEFLIYFQGTGAADDSGLPNDRFFAVRPEGSVSTLKIQRTERGDSAVYLCASSLGGQDNYGYTFGSGTRLTVV.

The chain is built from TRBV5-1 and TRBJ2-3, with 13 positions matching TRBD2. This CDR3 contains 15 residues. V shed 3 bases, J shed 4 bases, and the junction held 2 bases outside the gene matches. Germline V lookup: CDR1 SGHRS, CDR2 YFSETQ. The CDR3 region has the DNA TGCGCCAGCAGCTCCGGACTAGCGGGAGCAGATACGCAGTATTTT. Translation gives CASSSGLAGADTQYF.

CDR3 loop: CASSLAQGASEKLFF. CDR3 coding DNA: TGCGCCAGCAGCTTGGCGCAGGGGGCGAGTGAAAAACTGTTTTTT. The genes are TRBV5-1 and TRBJ1-4; TRBD1 aligns across 8 bases. CDR1 is SGHRS and CDR2 is YFSETQ in the germline V gene. This CDR3 comprises 15 residues. V was clipped by 0 bases and J by 7 bases; unmatched bases: 5.

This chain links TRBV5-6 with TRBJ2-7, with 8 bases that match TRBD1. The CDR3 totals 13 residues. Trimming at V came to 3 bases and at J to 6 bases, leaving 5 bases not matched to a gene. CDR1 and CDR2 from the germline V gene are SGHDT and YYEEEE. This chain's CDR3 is CASSWTGPGEQYF. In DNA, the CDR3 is TGTGCCAGCAGCTGGACAGGGCCAGGCGAGCAGTACTTC.

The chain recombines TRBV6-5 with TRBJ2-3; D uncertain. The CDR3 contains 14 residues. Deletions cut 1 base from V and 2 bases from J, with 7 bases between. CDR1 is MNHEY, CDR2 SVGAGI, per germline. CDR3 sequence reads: CASSYLGNTDTQYF. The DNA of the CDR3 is TGTGCCAGCAGTTACTTGGGGAACACAGATACGCAGTATTTT.

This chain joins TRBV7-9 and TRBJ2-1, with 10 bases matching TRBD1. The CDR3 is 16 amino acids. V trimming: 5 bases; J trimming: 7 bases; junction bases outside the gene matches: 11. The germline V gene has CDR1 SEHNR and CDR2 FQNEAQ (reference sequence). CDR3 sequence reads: CASSAPGQGTRNEQFF. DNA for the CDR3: TGTGCCAGCAGCGCCCCGGGACAGGGGACGCGGAATGAGCAGTTCTTC.

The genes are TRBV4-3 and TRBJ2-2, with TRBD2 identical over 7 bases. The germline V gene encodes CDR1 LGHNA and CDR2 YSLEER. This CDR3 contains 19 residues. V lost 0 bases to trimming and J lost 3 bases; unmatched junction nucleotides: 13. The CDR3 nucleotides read TGCGCCAGCAGCCAAGATATCCTACGTATGGGAGGGGACACCGGGGAGCTGTTTTTT. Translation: CASSQDILRMGGDTGELFF.

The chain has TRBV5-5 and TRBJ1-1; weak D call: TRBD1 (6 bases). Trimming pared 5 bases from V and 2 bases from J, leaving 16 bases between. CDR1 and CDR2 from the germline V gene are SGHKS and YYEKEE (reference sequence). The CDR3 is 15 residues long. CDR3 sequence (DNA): TGTGCCAGCAGACCGGGACACGGCCTCAACACTGAAGCTTTCTTT. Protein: CASRPGHGLNTEAFF.

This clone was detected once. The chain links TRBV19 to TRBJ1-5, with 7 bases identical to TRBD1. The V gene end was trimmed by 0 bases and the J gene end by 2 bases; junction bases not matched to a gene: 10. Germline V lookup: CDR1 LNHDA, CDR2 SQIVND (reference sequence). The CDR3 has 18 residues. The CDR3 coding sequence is TGTGCCAGTAGTATAGAGACAGGGAGGGTTGTGGGCAATCAGCCCCAGCATTTT. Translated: CASSIETGRVVGNQPQHF. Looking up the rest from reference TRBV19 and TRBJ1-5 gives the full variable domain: DGGITQSPKYLFRKEGQNVTLSCEQNLNHDAMYWYRQDPGQGLRLIYYSQIVNDFQKGDIAEGYSVSREKKESFPLTVTSAQKNPTAFYLCASSIETGRVVGNQPQHFGDGTRLSIL.